Shown below are 2 T cell receptor beta chains from a single sample sequenced in a study of CD8+ T cells in alopecia areata. Once RNA had been extracted, it was reverse transcribed into cDNA to act as the sequencing template. Sequencing used immunoSEQ multiplex PCR; TCRdb keeps in-frame clones, though not all of them. The data show some 120,000 clones, about 50% seen once. Specimen: NKG2D-low CD8+ T cells sorted from blood. The receptors derive from a human donor with alopecia areata.

The sample holds a few counts of this clone. This chain connects TRBV29-1 to TRBJ2-5, with D unclear. V shed 4 bases and J shed 0 bases, with 9 bases lying between them. CDR3 length: 13 residues. CDR1 and CDR2 from the germline V gene are SQVTM and ANQGSEA. CDR3 amino acids: CSVVKGNQETQYF. The CDR3 region has the DNA TGCAGCGTTGTCAAAGGGAACCAAGAGACCCAGTACTTC.

This clone occurred a few times. This rearrangement joins TRBV29-1 to TRBJ2-2, with D perhaps given as TRBD1 or TRBD2 (5 bases each). The germline V gene has CDR1 SQVTM and CDR2 ANQGSEA. This CDR3 is 13 amino acids long. Trimming pared 7 bases from V and 0 bases from J, leaving 9 bases between. Here the CDR3 DNA reads TGCAGCGCCGGGGCCTCGAACACCGGGGAGCTGTTTTTT. As protein: CSAGASNTGELFF.